The 20 T cell receptor beta chains below come from one sample, sequenced in a study of beta chain features in type 1 diabetes. Findings and caveats of the study: Type 1 diabetes patients had moderately but significantly shorter TCRB CDR3s in all four CD4+ subsets.

Expressed TCRB transcripts were sequenced, since all the RNA that had been isolated was reverse transcribed. The method was immunoSEQ multiplex PCR; TCRdb's version includes in-frame clones alone and lacks a portion of them. In the table there are approximately 250,000 clones, under 13% of which are singletons. The antigens of these receptors remain unknown. Sequenced material: naive CD4+ T cells from blood. These receptors came from a man between 25 and 39 years old with type 1 diabetes.

About this clone itself: Different DNA sequences within this sample yield the same CDR3. The rearrangement joins TRBV18 to TRBJ2-7; 8 positions match TRBD1. Trimming took 2 bases from V and 5 from J; bases not matched to a gene: 2. Germline V lookup: CDR1 KGHSH, CDR2 LQKENI. The CDR3 has 13 amino acids. The CDR3 loop is CASSPGTGNEQYF. The CDR3 DNA reads TGTGCCAGCTCACCAGGGACAGGAAACGAGCAGTACTTC. Variable domain in full (rest from reference TRBV18 and TRBJ2-7): NAGVMQNPRHLVRRRGQEARLRCSPMKGHSHVYWYRQLPEEGLKFMVYLQKENIIDESGMPKERFSAEFPKEGPSILRIQQVVRGDSAAYFCASSPGTGNEQYFGPGTRLTVT.

This clone was observed a few times. The V and J genes are TRBV5-1 and TRBJ1-2; maybe TRBD1 (5 bases). The germline gives CDR1 SGHRS, CDR2 YFSETQ. Deletions cut 2 bases from V and 5 bases from J, with 16 bases between. The CDR3 extends over 15 amino acids. CDR3 region: CASSFSIGGVYGYTF. CDR3 sequence (DNA): TGCGCCAGCAGCTTTTCCATCGGGGGAGTTTATGGCTACACCTTC.

This clone was picked up a small number of times. The chain links TRBV5-6 to TRBJ1-6; 7 nucleotides line up with TRBD1. V lost 7 bases and J lost 3; bases outside the gene matches: 4. CDR3 size: 14 residues. In germline, CDR1 is SGHDT, CDR2 YYEEEE. Here the CDR3 reads CASYRDSYNSPLHF. The CDR3, as DNA: TGTGCCAGCTACCGGGACAGCTATAATTCACCCCTCCACTTT.

This clone was observed a few times. V usage is TRBV29-1 and J usage is TRBJ1-2; D ambiguous. This CDR3 region has 13 residues. Germline-derived CDR1 and CDR2 are SQVTM and ANQGSEA. V was pared by 3 bases and J by 0 bases, with 8 bases between. CDR3 in amino acids: CSVDRTANYGYTF. CDR3 in DNA: TGCAGCGTTGATCGCACAGCTAACTATGGCTACACCTTC.

There are a few counts of this clone. The chain couples TRBV30 to TRBJ2-3, with D possibly matching TRBD2 (5 bases). Looked up from germline, CDR1 is GTSNPN and CDR2 is SVGIG (reference sequence). The length of the CDR3 is 17 residues. V lost 4 bases, J lost 1 base, and 21 bases lay in between. The CDR3 reads CAWTPLLGHSGTDTQYF. The DNA for the CDR3 is TGTGCCTGGACCCCCCTGTTGGGCCATAGCGGCACAGATACGCAGTATTTT.

This sequence joins TRBV10-3 and TRBJ2-3, with D possibly matching TRBD2 (5 bases). Trimming pared 0 bases from V and 1 base from J, leaving 11 bases between. The CDR3 consists of 16 residues. The germline V gene encodes CDR1 ENHRY and CDR2 SYGVKD. CDR3 DNA: TGTGCCATCAGTGAGTCTGCGGGCCTTGGCACAGATACGCAGTATTTT. It codes for CAISESAGLGTDTQYF.

The rearrangement joins TRBV6-5 to TRBJ1-5, with D tentatively TRBD1 (5 bases). CDR3 length: 14 residues. From germline, CDR1 is MNHEY and CDR2 SVGAGI. Trimming shortened V by 5 bases and J by 1 base, and 9 bases separated the two germline ends. The CDR3 DNA is TGTGCCAGCAGTAACCACAGGAGCAATCAGCCCCAGCATTTT. This sequence encodes CASSNHRSNQPQHF.

The J gene is TRBJ1-2, the V gene TRBV28; 7 bases map to TRBD1. Germline V gene lookup returns CDR1 MDHEN and CDR2 SYDVKM. There are 14 residues in the CDR3. V lost 4 bases to trimming and J lost 7 bases; unmatched junction nucleotides: 9. The CDR3 sequence: CASSSPQGKAGYTF. CDR3 nucleotide sequence: TGTGCCAGCAGTTCACCACAGGGGAAAGCTGGCTACACCTTC.

The V call is TRBV11-2, the J call TRBJ2-7; 7 positions agree with TRBD1. CDR3 length equals 14 residues. Germline CDR1 is SGHAT and CDR2 is FQNNGV. V was pared by 5 bases and J by 3 bases, with 7 bases of the junction left unmatched. In DNA form, the CDR3 reads TGTGCCAGCAGCCGCCCGGACAGGCTCTACGAGCAGTACTTC. It specifies CASSRPDRLYEQYF.

This clone was counted between two and nine times. V gene TRBV30 combines with J gene TRBJ1-1; a weak D match, TRBD1 (5 bases). Trimming left V 0 bases short and J 1 base short, with 6 bases between. Germline V gives CDR1 GTSNPN, CDR2 SVGIG (reference sequence). CDR3 length: 13 residues. CDR3 sequence: CAWSVGANTEAFF. The CDR3 coding sequence is TGTGCCTGGAGTGTAGGGGCGAACACTGAAGCTTTCTTT. The whole variable domain, filled in from reference TRBV30 and TRBJ1-1, reads SQTIHQWPATLVQPVGSPLSLECTVEGTSNPNLYWYRQAAGRGLQLLFYSVGIGQISSEVPQNLSASRPQDRQFILSSKKLLLSDSGFYLCAWSVGANTEAFFGQGTRLTVV.

In its sample, this clone was seen a few times. V gene TRBV7-9 combines with J gene TRBJ2-6; D might be TRBD2 (6 bases). This CDR3 has 19 residues. V was clipped by 2 bases and J by 0 bases, with 17 bases between them. Germline CDR1 and CDR2: SEHNR and FQNEAQ (reference sequence). The CDR3 loop is CASSLFRGVGSSGANVLTF. Written as DNA, the CDR3 is TGTGCCAGCAGCTTATTTCGTGGGGTCGGGAGCTCTGGGGCCAACGTCCTGACTTTC.

This clone was seen only a few times. The chain links TRBV7-6 to TRBJ2-5, with 10 bases aligning to TRBD1. Germline values: CDR1 SGHVS, CDR2 FNYEAQ. The CDR3 is made up of 15 amino acids. Trimming removed 5 bases from V and 5 bases from J; junction bases left unmatched: 8. The DNA of the CDR3 is TGTGCCAGCAGCCCCGGACAGGGGGGACGTGAGACCCAGTACTTC. It encodes CASSPGQGGRETQYF.

This chain links TRBV6-6 with TRBJ1-1; TRBD1 aligns across 7 bases. Germline V gene sequence: CDR1 MNHNY, CDR2 SVGAGI (reference sequence). CDR3 length: 14 residues. The V and J ends lost 5 bases and 5 bases, in that order; junction bases with no gene match: 8. The CDR3 sequence is CASSGPGGYTEAFF. CDR3 DNA: TGTGCCAGCAGTGGCCCAGGGGGGTATACTGAAGCTTTCTTT.

The sample holds a few counts of this clone. J is TRBJ2-6 and V is TRBV18; 9 bases are shared with TRBD1. This CDR3 is 16 amino acids long. The ends lost 6 bases at V and 4 bases at J; junction bases unmatched: 7. Germline lookup yields CDR1 KGHSH and CDR2 LQKENI. This chain's CDR3 is CASSPGQGMGANVLTF. The CDR3 bases are TGTGCCAGCTCGCCAGGACAGGGGATGGGGGCCAACGTCCTGACTTTC.

V is TRBV25-1 and J is TRBJ2-5; D may be TRBD1 (5 bases). Germline lookup yields CDR1 MGHDK and CDR2 SYGVNS. V lost 5 bases, J lost 4 bases, and 11 bases lay in between. The CDR3 consists of 13 residues. The CDR3 sequence is CASSLGVRETQYF. In DNA form, the CDR3 reads TGTGCCAGCAGTTTAGGGGTCCGAGAGACCCAGTACTTC. The full variable domain, with the rest looked up from reference TRBV25-1 and TRBJ2-5, is EADIYQTPRYLVIGTGKKITLECSQTMGHDKMYWYQQDPGMELHLIHYSYGVNSTEKGDLSSESTVSRIRTEHFPLTLESARPSHTSQYLCASSLGVRETQYFGPGTRLLVL.

This chain uses TRBV9 with TRBJ2-7, with D possibly TRBD2 on 6 matching bases. The germline gives CDR1 SGDLS, CDR2 YYNGEE. The CDR3 covers 15 residues. V lost 0 bases, J lost 1 base, and 11 bases lay in between. DNA for the CDR3: TGTGCCAGCAGCGTAGGGGCAGGGAGGTCCTACGAGCAGTACTTC. Protein sequence: CASSVGAGRSYEQYF.

Only a few counts were recorded for this clone. The rearrangement joins TRBV18 to TRBJ2-5, with 9 bases lining up with TRBD1. The CDR3 is made up of 15 amino acids. Trimming at V came to 2 bases and at J to 5 bases, leaving 6 bases not matched to a gene. Germline V gene data show CDR1 as KGHSH and CDR2 as LQKENI. The CDR3 DNA is TGTGCCAGCTCACCAGGCACAGGGGGCCCGGAGACCCAGTACTTC. Protein sequence: CASSPGTGGPETQYF.

The chain combines TRBV11-2 with TRBJ2-1; 8 bases map to TRBD1. V dropped 5 bases and J dropped 8; count of bases not matched to a gene: 8. Germline-derived CDR1 and CDR2 are SGHAT and FQNNGV. The CDR3 runs 14 residues. CDR3 in amino acids: CASSPGQGMDEQFF. CDR3 nucleotide sequence: TGTGCCAGCAGCCCCGGACAGGGTATGGATGAGCAGTTCTTC. Filled out from reference TRBV11-2 and TRBJ2-1, the complete variable domain reads EAGVAQSPRYKIIEKRQSVAFWCNPISGHATLYWYQQILGQGPKLLIQFQNNGVVDDSQLPKDRFSAERLKGVDSTLKIQPAKLEDSAVYLCASSPGQGMDEQFFGPGTRLTVL.

This clone came up a few times. This chain joins TRBV7-2 and TRBJ1-1, with D unresolved. The CDR3 covers 13 residues. With 6 bases removed from V and 5 bases from J, the gap between germline ends came to 13 bases. Germline values: CDR1 SGHTA, CDR2 FQGNSA. Here the CDR3 DNA reads TGTGCCAGCAGTTTACGGGGTGGGACTGAAGCTTTCTTT. Protein sequence: CASSLRGGTEAFF.

This sequence joins TRBV29-1 and TRBJ2-5; 7 bases line up with TRBD1. After removal of 2 bases from V and 4 bases from J, the junction contained 1 base not matched to a gene. Germline loops: CDR1 SQVTM, CDR2 ANQGSEA. This CDR3 has 12 residues. CDR3 region: CSVENRGETQYF. The DNA of the CDR3 is TGCAGCGTTGAAAACAGGGGAGAGACCCAGTACTTC.